The 15 T cell receptor beta chains given below trace back to one sample, sequenced in a study of blood T cell repertoires in COVID-19. Profiled with immunoSEQ multiplex PCR; TCRdb holds only in-frame clones, not every one. Of about 140,000 clones listed, around 73% were seen once; the top ten hold about 8.4%. What was sequenced was peripheral blood. These receptors were obtained from a woman aged 45-59 years with active or convalescent COVID-19.

This clone was seen a few times. The gene calls are TRBV28 and TRBJ1-2, with D perhaps matching TRBD1 (6 bases). CDR3 size: 14 residues. The V gene's germline CDR1 is MDHEN and CDR2 SYDVKM. V was pared by 2 bases and J by 4 bases, with 11 bases between. In DNA form, the CDR3 reads TGTGCCAGCAGTTTAGCAGGGGCACCCTATGGCTACACCTTC. The encoded protein is CASSLAGAPYGYTF.

The J gene is TRBJ1-2, the V gene TRBV19, with 8 positions matching TRBD1. CDR3 length: 14 residues. J was trimmed by 5 bases and V by 5 bases; bases with no gene match: 7. Germline V gene sequence: CDR1 LNHDA, CDR2 SQIVND (reference sequence). The CDR3 loop reads CASSSTGGGYGYTF. The CDR3 DNA follows: TGTGCCAGTAGTTCCACAGGGGGTGGATATGGCTACACCTTC.

V usage is TRBV30 and J usage is TRBJ2-7; a weak D match, TRBD2 (5 bases). Looked up from germline, CDR1 is GTSNPN and CDR2 is SVGIG (reference sequence). V lost 4 bases and J 3 bases, leaving 13 bases between the germline ends. The CDR3 is 13 amino acids. The CDR3 protein is CAWKEEGNYEQYF. DNA of the CDR3: TGTGCCTGGAAAGAAGAGGGAAACTACGAGCAGTACTTC.

The V call is TRBV2, the J call TRBJ1-3; D might be TRBD1 (5 bases). V lost 1 base, J lost 3 bases, and 10 bases lay in between. Germline V gene data show CDR1 as SNHLY and CDR2 as FYNNEI. The CDR3 consists of 15 residues. The CDR3 protein is CASSEDRQSGNTIYF. The DNA of the CDR3 is TGTGCCAGCAGTGAAGACAGGCAAAGTGGAAACACCATATATTTT.

This chain joins TRBV7-2 and TRBJ1-2, with D maybe TRBD1 (6 bases). The germline CDR1 and CDR2 sequences are SGHTA and FQGNSA. Deletions cut 2 bases from V and 8 bases from J, with 24 bases between. This CDR3 spans 17 amino acids. The DNA of the CDR3 is TGTGCCAGCAGCTTAACTCTACGGACAGCTTTCTCCTACGGCTACACCTTC. Protein: CASSLTLRTAFSYGYTF.

This CDR3 is CATHRGGVGELFF. CDR3 sequence (DNA): TGTGCCACCCACAGGGGGGGAGTCGGGGAGCTGTTTTTT. The gene calls are TRBV10-3 and TRBJ2-2; D may be TRBD1 (8 bases). V lost 10 bases and J lost 7, with 16 bases in between. This CDR3 has 13 residues. Germline lookup yields CDR1 ENHRY and CDR2 SYGVKD.

This clone was counted a single time. This rearrangement joins TRBV18 to TRBJ1-3; D gene unclear. The CDR3 spans 16 residues. Deletions cut 3 bases from V and 4 bases from J, with 16 bases between. Germline V CDR1 and CDR2: KGHSH, LQKENI. This CDR3 is CASSPEISSGGNTIYF. The CDR3 bases are TGTGCCAGCTCACCGGAGATCTCTTCGGGGGGAAACACCATATATTTT.

The chain is built from TRBV5-6 and TRBJ2-3, with TRBD2 matching 9 bases. The CDR3 contains 15 residues. Per germline, CDR1 SGHDT and CDR2 YYEEEE. V lost 1 base, J lost 5 bases, and 5 bases stayed unmatched. The CDR3 loop reads CASSLQGLAGDTQYF. The CDR3 nucleotides are TGTGCCAGCAGCTTGCAGGGACTAGCTGGAGATACGCAGTATTTT.

The chain is built from TRBV6-5 and TRBJ2-7; D unclear. V dropped 0 bases and J dropped 2 bases, with 8 bases sitting between them. The CDR3 is made up of 14 amino acids. The V gene's germline CDR1 is MNHEY and CDR2 SVGAGI. Here the CDR3 DNA reads TGTGCCAGCAGTTACTCGCGGCCGCCCTACGAGCAGTACTTC. Its protein product is CASSYSRPPYEQYF.

V usage is TRBV9 and J usage is TRBJ2-2; maybe TRBD2 (6 bases). The CDR3 is 13 amino acids. Germline lookup yields CDR1 SGDLS and CDR2 YYNGEE. The ends were cut back, 4 bases at V and 6 bases at J, with 10 bases in the middle. CDR3 nucleotide sequence: TGTGCCAGCAGCCTAAGGAGGGCCGGGGAGCTGTTTTTT. It translates to CASSLRRAGELFF. Full variable domain (rest looked up from reference TRBV9 and TRBJ2-2): DSGVTQTPKHLITATGQRVTLRCSPRSGDLSVYWYQQSLDQGLQFLIQYYNGEERAKGNILERFSAQQFPDLHSELNLSSLELGDSALYFCASSLRRAGELFFGEGSRLTVL.

The J gene is TRBJ2-1, the V gene TRBV28; 7 nucleotides line up with TRBD2. The CDR3 consists of 16 residues. The V segment lost 6 bases and the J segment 4 bases; nucleotides outside the gene matches: 12. Per germline, CDR1 MDHEN and CDR2 SYDVKM. The CDR3 reads CASRSTIAGLYNEQFF. CDR3 DNA: TGTGCCAGCAGGAGCACAATAGCGGGCCTATACAATGAGCAGTTCTTC.

V gene TRBV19 combines with J gene TRBJ2-2; no firm D call. The ends were cut back, 6 bases at V and 0 bases at J, with 5 bases in the middle. This CDR3 is 13 amino acids long. Germline V lookup: CDR1 LNHDA, CDR2 SQIVND (reference sequence). The CDR3 bases are TGTGCCAGTAGATCTTCGAACACCGGGGAGCTGTTTTTT. Translation: CASRSSNTGELFF.

The chain recombines TRBV12-3 or TRBV12-4 with TRBJ1-2; 8 nucleotides line up with TRBD1. The CDR3 spans 12 residues. After removal of 5 bases from V and 7 bases from J, the junction contained 3 bases not matched to a gene. CDR3 sequence reads: CASSDTGGGYTF. The CDR3 DNA reads TGTGCCAGCAGTGACACAGGGGGTGGCTACACCTTC.

CDR3 sequence (DNA): TGCGCCAGCAGCCAAGGCCTCGGCTACGAGCAGTACTTC. Its translation is CASSQGLGYEQYF. J is TRBJ2-7 and V is TRBV4-3; no clear D. CDR3 length: 13 amino acids. From germline, CDR1 is LGHNA and CDR2 YSLEER. Trimming pared 1 base from V and 3 bases from J, leaving 7 bases between.

This chain connects TRBV7-3 to TRBJ1-1, with TRBD1 as a possible D gene (5 bases). Germline V gene data show CDR1 as SGHTA and CDR2 as FQGTGA. V gave up 5 bases and J gave up 7 bases, with 14 bases separating them. The CDR3 sequence is 13 residues long. CDR3 residues: CASSPGPGYEAFF. The CDR3 DNA follows: TGTGCCAGCAGCCCAGGGCCCGGGTATGAAGCTTTCTTT.